This entry lists 26 T cell receptor beta chains sequenced from one sample in a study of T cell changes during pregnancy in multiple sclerosis (dated by TCRdb to 2018 to 2020). Receptor libraries were prepared by the immunoSEQ multiplex PCR assay. TCRdb took this table from immuneACCESS and kept in-frame rearrangements with V and J called. Such tables lack part of the clones; where checked against another copy, unresolved V genes explain under half of the gap, and the rest is unexplained. The sample table contains 30,000 to 40,000 clones; only one count was recorded for over 90% of them. The top ten clonotypes cover 0.39% of the sample. The sample in question was CD4+ T cells from peripheral blood mononuclear cells, obtained in the second trimester of pregnancy. The receptors here all came from a female donor with multiple sclerosis, enrolled in a pregnancy study.

The chain is built from TRBV9 and TRBJ1-3, with D possibly being TRBD1 (5 bases). The CDR3 is 14 amino acids. Germline V gene data show CDR1 as SGDLS and CDR2 as YYNGEE. Trimming took off 0 bases at V and 2 bases at J, with 6 bases between the two ends. CDR3 nucleotide sequence: TGTGCCAGCAGCGTAGGGACACCTGGAAACACCATATATTTT. Translated, it gives CASSVGTPGNTIYF.

This chain connects TRBV5-4 to TRBJ1-2; 9 bases map to TRBD1. CDR3 size: 15 residues. Germline V lookup: CDR1 SGHNT, CDR2 YYREEE (reference sequence). V dropped 4 bases and J dropped 4; count of bases not matched to a gene: 8. The CDR3 reads CASSLSGTGSYGYTF. In DNA, the CDR3 is TGTGCCAGCAGCCTTTCCGGGACAGGGAGCTATGGCTACACCTTC.

CDR3 coding DNA: TGTGCCAGCAGCTTGGGACTAGCGGGGGGGAGCGGGGAGCTGTTTTTT. The encoded protein is CASSLGLAGGSGELFF. The chain recombines TRBV7-2 with TRBJ2-2, with 16 bases that match TRBD2. V dropped 3 bases and J dropped 7; count of bases not matched to a gene: 2. This CDR3 is 16 amino acids long. The germline gives CDR1 SGHTA, CDR2 FQGNSA.

This clone was counted once. The chain recombines TRBV21-1 with TRBJ1-4; the DNA was not compared with TRBD1, the D call given in the table. TRBV21-1 corresponds to a pseudogene. The CDR3 totals 16 residues. The CDR3 protein is CASSKLFDRTHEKLFF. The CDR3 nucleotides read TGTGCCAGCAGCAAGCTATTCGACAGGACCCATGAAAAACTGTTTTTT.

This sequence joins TRBV15 and TRBJ1-2, with a weak D call TRBD1 (5 bases). Trimming cost V 0 bases and J 2 bases, with 10 bases left between them. The germline V gene has CDR1 LNHNV and CDR2 YYDKDF (reference sequence). The CDR3 runs to 15 residues. The CDR3 DNA follows: TGTGCCACCAGCAGAGATCCCCGACAGAACTATGGCTACACCTTC. Translated: CATSRDPRQNYGYTF.

This chain links TRBV18 with TRBJ1-4, with D possibly TRBD1 on 5 matching bases. CDR3 length: 13 residues. CDR1 is KGHSH and CDR2 is LQKENI in the germline V gene. Trimming left V 8 bases short and J 5 bases short, with 12 bases between. The CDR3 loop reads CASQARQNEKLFF. For the CDR3, the DNA is TGTGCCAGCCAAGCGAGACAGAATGAAAAACTGTTTTTT.

V and J are TRBV27 and TRBJ2-3; 9 bases fit TRBD1. V dropped 6 bases and J dropped 6; count of bases not matched to a gene: 10. This CDR3 comprises 15 residues. Per the germline V gene, CDR1 is MNHEY and CDR2 is SMNVEV (reference sequence). The CDR3 sequence: CASSPLGQGYDTQYF. The CDR3 region has the DNA TGTGCCAGCAGCCCTCTGGGACAGGGTTACGATACGCAGTATTTT.

The chain employs TRBV5-1 and TRBJ2-7; a weak D match, TRBD2 (6 bases). The germline V gene has CDR1 SGHRS and CDR2 YFSETQ. V was pared by 2 bases and J by 3 bases, with 12 bases between. CDR3 length: 14 amino acids. The CDR3 is CASSLGGGDYEQYF. Here the CDR3 DNA reads TGCGCCAGCAGCTTAGGCGGCGGGGACTACGAGCAGTACTTC. The full variable domain, in which reference TRBV5-1 and TRBJ2-7 provide the parts outside the CDR3, is KAGVTQTPRYLIKTRGQQVTLSCSPISGHRSVSWYQQTPGQGLQFLFEYFSETQRNKGNFPGRFSGRQFSNSRSEMNVSTLELGDSALYLCASSLGGGDYEQYFGPGTRLTVT.

The rearrangement links TRBV28 to TRBJ1-3; no reliable D call. The V gene lost 3 bases and the J gene lost 1 base, with 10 bases spanning the gap. This CDR3 contains 15 residues. Germline V gene sequence: CDR1 MDHEN, CDR2 SYDVKM. The DNA for the CDR3 is TGTGCCAGCAGTTTCTCGGTCGTTTCTGGAAACACCATATATTTT. Protein product: CASSFSVVSGNTIYF.

The chain recombines TRBV7-9 with TRBJ2-1; the match to TRBD2 covers 13 bases. Unmatched junction bases numbered 2, after V lost 1 base and J lost 2 bases. This CDR3 contains 17 residues. Germline CDR1 is SEHNR and CDR2 is FQNEAQ (reference sequence). CDR3 coding DNA: TGTGCCAGCAGCTTAGGGGGACTAGCGGGGCCCTACAATGAGCAGTTCTTC. This gives the protein CASSLGGLAGPYNEQFF.

The chain employs TRBV19 and TRBJ1-6; 10 bases map to TRBD1. This CDR3 has 14 residues. CDR1 and CDR2 from the germline V gene are LNHDA and SQIVND (reference sequence). Trimming cost V 7 bases and J 7 bases; bases outside gene matches: 4. CDR3 loop: CASTDRGENSPLHF. DNA of the CDR3: TGTGCCAGTACGGACAGGGGGGAAAATTCACCCCTCCACTTT.

The chain couples TRBV9 to TRBJ1-2, with TRBD1 matching over 7 bases. Germline assignment: CDR1 SGDLS and CDR2 YYNGEE. V trimming: 4 bases; J trimming: 1 base; junction bases outside the gene matches: 4. The CDR3 totals 14 residues. The CDR3 nucleotides are TGTGCCAGCAGCCCAGGACAGGATAACTATGGCTACACCTTC. Protein: CASSPGQDNYGYTF.

CDR3 coding DNA: TGTGCCAGCAGTTTCTGGACAGGAGGGGTTAATTCACCCCTCCACTTT. Translating gives CASSFWTGGVNSPLHF. This chain links TRBV6-5 with TRBJ1-6; the match to TRBD1 covers 7 bases. Germline V gene data show CDR1 as MNHEY and CDR2 as SVGAGI. There are 16 residues in the CDR3. The V gene end was trimmed by 4 bases and the J gene end by 6 bases; junction bases not matched to a gene: 9.

The chain links TRBV10-3 to TRBJ2-2, with 7 bases that match TRBD1. The V gene end was trimmed by 2 bases and the J gene end by 6 bases; junction bases not matched to a gene: 0. The CDR3 totals 13 residues. Germline CDR1 is ENHRY and CDR2 is SYGVKD. The CDR3: CAISETGAGELFF. CDR3 sequence (DNA): TGTGCCATCAGTGAGACAGGGGCCGGGGAGCTGTTTTTT.

The chain employs TRBV5-4 and TRBJ2-3; 14 positions agree with TRBD2. V shed 4 bases, J shed 5 bases, and the junction held 6 bases outside the gene matches. Germline V lookup: CDR1 SGHNT, CDR2 YYREEE (reference sequence). The CDR3 contains 16 residues. In nucleotides, the CDR3 is TGTGCCAGCAGCACCTGGACTAGCGGGGGGCTAGATACGCAGTATTTT. Amino acids: CASSTWTSGGLDTQYF. Complete variable domain (other parts from reference TRBV5-4 and TRBJ2-3): ETGVTQSPTHLIKTRGQQVTLRCSSQSGHNTVSWYQQALGQGPQFIFQYYREEENGRGNFPPRFSGLQFPNYSSELNVNALELDDSALYLCASSTWTSGGLDTQYFGPGTRLTVL.

This clone was seen a single time. This chain connects TRBV11-2 to TRBJ2-5; 12 nucleotides align to TRBD2. V lost 7 bases, J lost 2 bases, and 8 bases stayed unmatched. The CDR3 is 16 residues long. Germline V gives CDR1 SGHAT, CDR2 FQNNGV. The CDR3 bases are TGTGCCAGCACTATCGGACTAGCGGGGCTTCAAGAGACCCAGTACTTC. Translating it yields CASTIGLAGLQETQYF.

The chain combines TRBV4-1 with TRBJ2-1; D ambiguous. The germline V gene encodes CDR1 MGHRA and CDR2 YSYEKL. CDR3 length: 16 amino acids. The V end lost 0 bases, the J end lost 6 bases, and 15 bases lay between the germline ends. Here the CDR3 DNA reads TGCGCCAGCAGCCAAGATCTGGCTTCCCAGGCCAATGAGCAGTTCTTC. It specifies CASSQDLASQANEQFF.

CDR3 coding DNA: TGCGCCAGCAGCTTGAAAGGGGACTATGGCTACACCTTC. It yields the protein CASSLKGDYGYTF. V gene TRBV5-1 combines with J gene TRBJ1-2; tentative D call: TRBD1 (5 bases). The CDR3 extends over 13 amino acids. CDR1 is SGHRS and CDR2 is YFSETQ in the germline V gene. The ends were cut back, 1 base at V and 3 bases at J, with 7 bases in the middle.

The chain recombines TRBV2 with TRBJ1-1; TRBD1 matches at 11 bases. Germline loops: CDR1 SNHLY, CDR2 FYNNEI. Losses at the gene ends were 6 bases for V and 3 bases for J; bases not matched to a gene: 6. CDR3 length: 15 amino acids. The CDR3 reads CASSGQGARDTEAFF. The CDR3 region has the DNA TGTGCCAGCAGCGGACAGGGGGCAAGGGACACTGAAGCTTTCTTT.

The V call is TRBV5-1, the J call TRBJ2-7; D remains ambiguous. This CDR3 contains 13 residues. Germline V gene lookup returns CDR1 SGHRS and CDR2 YFSETQ. Trimming cost V 0 bases and J 9 bases, with 13 bases left between them. The CDR3 DNA sequence: TGCGCCAGCAGCTTGGACGAAGCTTCGAGGCAGTACTTC. Translated: CASSLDEASRQYF.

This chain uses TRBV18 with TRBJ2-7; 15 bases are shared with TRBD2. CDR1 and CDR2 (germline): KGHSH, LQKENI. CDR3 length: 18 amino acids. After removal of 3 bases from V and 7 bases from J, the junction contained 13 bases not matched to a gene. CDR3 coding DNA: TGTGCCAGCTCACCCTCCGGGACTAGCGGGAGGATCCCGGGGGAGCAGTACTTC. Translation: CASSPSGTSGRIPGEQYF.

The chain has TRBV25-1 and TRBJ1-1; D gene unclear. The germline V gene has CDR1 MGHDK and CDR2 SYGVNS. The CDR3 is 14 residues long. The germline V and J ends were trimmed by 6 bases and 4 bases, with 15 bases remaining between them. The CDR3: CASRLAMEGTEAFF. The CDR3, as DNA: TGTGCCAGCAGATTGGCGATGGAGGGCACTGAAGCTTTCTTT. Supplemented by reference TRBV25-1 and TRBJ1-1, the full variable domain reads EADIYQTPRYLVIGTGKKITLECSQTMGHDKMYWYQQDPGMELHLIHYSYGVNSTEKGDLSSESTVSRIRTEHFPLTLESARPSHTSQYLCASRLAMEGTEAFFGQGTRLTVV.

V and J are TRBV10-3 and TRBJ1-2, with 8 bases fitting TRBD1. Germline CDR1 and CDR2: ENHRY and SYGVKD. The CDR3 covers 15 residues. The junction had 4 bases not matched to a gene; V was cut back by 2 bases and J by 2 bases. CDR3 loop: CAISEPWTGNYGYTF. CDR3 DNA: TGTGCCATCAGTGAGCCATGGACAGGGAACTATGGCTACACCTTC.

This chain connects TRBV7-2 to TRBJ1-2; 7 nucleotides align to TRBD1. J lost 1 base, V lost 4 bases, and 9 bases had no gene match. Germline CDR1 SGHTA, CDR2 FQGNSA. There are 16 residues in the CDR3. The CDR3 sequence: CASSSGQDTNNYGYTF. The CDR3 bases are TGTGCCAGCAGCTCCGGACAGGACACGAATAACTATGGCTACACCTTC.

This rearrangement joins TRBV5-8 to TRBJ2-4; 8 nucleotides agree with TRBD1. Germline CDR1 SGHTS, CDR2 YDEGEE. The V segment lost 2 bases and the J segment 4 bases; nucleotides outside the gene matches: 2. The CDR3 is 14 amino acids. The CDR3 sequence is CASSLGQGKNIQYF. The CDR3 bases are TGTGCCAGCAGCTTAGGACAGGGAAAAAACATTCAGTACTTC.

The chain uses TRBV5-3 and TRBJ2-7, with D perhaps matching TRBD1 (6 bases). TRBV5-3 is known as an ORF, though its function is uncertain. The CDR3 runs 15 residues. V was shortened by 0 bases and J by 4 bases, with 14 bases between the two germline ends. CDR3 sequence reads: CARSLVPGESYEQYF. CDR3 DNA sequence: TGTGCCAGAAGCTTGGTGCCAGGGGAATCGTACGAGCAGTACTTC.